What follows describes a single T cell receptor beta chain. No antigen is known for it. People who had autoimmune disease history or systemic immunosuppression were excluded. These data are taken from a study of OX40 agonist ivuxolimab in advanced cancers. Study context: Averaging around 60 years in age, with a range of about 20 to 90, the cohort was approximately 83% male. Eligibility admitted prior anti-PD-1, anti-PD-L1 or anti-CTLA-4 therapy; 35% to 40% had some.

Study-wide results and limits: The study found that CD8+ T cells averaged more expanded clones than CD4+.

The data were produced by immunoSEQ multiplex PCR, yet TCRdb's version contains in-frame clones alone and is incomplete. Among 70,000 to 75,000 clones listed, around 80% were seen once. The TCR originated in an adult with an advanced solid tumor such as melanoma, head and neck, liver or kidney cancer. The starting material was CD4+ or CD8+ T cells sorted from blood, obtained in a trial of the OX40 agonist ivuxolimab.

DNA of the CDR3: TGCAGCGTTGATGCCGATTGGACTAGCGGGAACACAACTAGCACAGATACGCAGTATTTT. Its protein product is CSVDADWTSGNTTSTDTQYF. The rearrangement links TRBV29-1 to TRBJ2-3; TRBD2 aligns across 12 bases. Germline V gene lookup returns CDR1 SQVTM and CDR2 ANQGSEA. With V trimmed by 3 bases and J by 0 bases, 16 bases remained unmatched. The CDR3 runs to 20 residues.